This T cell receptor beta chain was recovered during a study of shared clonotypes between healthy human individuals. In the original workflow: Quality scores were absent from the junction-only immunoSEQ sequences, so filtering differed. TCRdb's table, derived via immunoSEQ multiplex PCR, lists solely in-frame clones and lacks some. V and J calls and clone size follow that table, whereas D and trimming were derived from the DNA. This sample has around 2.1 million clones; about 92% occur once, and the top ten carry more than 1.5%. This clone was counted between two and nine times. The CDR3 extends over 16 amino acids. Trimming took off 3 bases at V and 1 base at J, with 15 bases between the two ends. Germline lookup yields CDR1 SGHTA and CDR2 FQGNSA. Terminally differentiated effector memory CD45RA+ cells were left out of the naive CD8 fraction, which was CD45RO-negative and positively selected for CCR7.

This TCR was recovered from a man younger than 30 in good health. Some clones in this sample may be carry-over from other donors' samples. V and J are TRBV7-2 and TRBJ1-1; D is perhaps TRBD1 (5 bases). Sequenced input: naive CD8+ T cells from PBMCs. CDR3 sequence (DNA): TGTGCCAGCAGCTTCCCCTTGGCAGGGTCGAACACTGAAGCTTTCTTT. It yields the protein CASSFPLAGSNTEAFF.